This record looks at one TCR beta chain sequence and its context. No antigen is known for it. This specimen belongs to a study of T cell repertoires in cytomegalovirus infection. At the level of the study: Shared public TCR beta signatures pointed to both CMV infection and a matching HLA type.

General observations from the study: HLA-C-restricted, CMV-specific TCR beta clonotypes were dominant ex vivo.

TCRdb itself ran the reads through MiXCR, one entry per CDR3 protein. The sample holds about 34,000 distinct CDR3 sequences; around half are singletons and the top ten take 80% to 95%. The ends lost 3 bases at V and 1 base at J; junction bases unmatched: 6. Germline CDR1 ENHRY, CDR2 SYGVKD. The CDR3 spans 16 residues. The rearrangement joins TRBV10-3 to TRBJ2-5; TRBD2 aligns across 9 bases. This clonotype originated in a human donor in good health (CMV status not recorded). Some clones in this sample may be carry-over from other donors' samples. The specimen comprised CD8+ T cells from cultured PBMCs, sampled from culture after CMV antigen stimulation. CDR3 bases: TGTGCCATCAGTGAATTGGCTAGCGGGATCCAAGAGACCCAGTACTTC. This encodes CAISELASGIQETQYF.